The 20 T cell receptor beta chains below all came from one sample that was sequenced in a study of blood T cell repertoires in COVID-19. The data were produced by immunoSEQ multiplex PCR, yet TCRdb's version contains in-frame clones alone and is incomplete. Found here are a few hundred thousand clones, approximately 87% of them singletons; the top ten hold less than 8%. Sequencing was done on a sample of peripheral blood. The receptors were sampled from a man aged 60-69 years with acute or convalescent COVID-19.

The genes are TRBV5-1 and TRBJ1-6; D not certain. CDR1 and CDR2 from the germline V gene are SGHRS and YFSETQ. V lost 0 bases, J lost 6 bases, and 7 bases lay in between. The CDR3 covers 14 residues. The CDR3 region is CASSLDSRNSPLHF. The CDR3 DNA is TGCGCCAGCAGCTTGGACAGCCGTAATTCACCCCTCCACTTT.

The rearrangement links TRBV4-1 to TRBJ2-1; 12 nucleotides line up with TRBD2. The germline V gene has CDR1 MGHRA and CDR2 YSYEKL. With 2 bases clipped from V and 8 bases from J, the junction kept 7 bases outside the gene matches. The CDR3 spans 16 residues. CDR3 in DNA: TGCGCCAGCAGCCAAAACGACCGACTAGCGGGGGATGAGCAGTTCTTC. Protein sequence: CASSQNDRLAGDEQFF.

This rearrangement joins TRBV24-1 to TRBJ2-1; 10 nucleotides line up with TRBD1. The CDR3 contains 15 residues. CDR1 and CDR2 from the germline V gene are KGHDR and SFDVKD. Losses at the gene ends were 4 bases for V and 7 bases for J; bases not matched to a gene: 6. The DNA of the CDR3 is TGTGCCACCAGTGAAGCGGACAGGGGGTGGAATGAGCAGTTCTTC. Translated, it gives CATSEADRGWNEQFF.

The rearrangement uses TRBV4-3 and TRBJ1-1, with a possible D match to TRBD1 (6 bases). The germline gives CDR1 LGHNA, CDR2 YSLEER. This CDR3 contains 14 residues. V lost 0 bases and J 5 bases, leaving 10 bases between the germline ends. Here the CDR3 DNA reads TGCGCCAGCAGCCAAGATCCCCAGGGGACTGAAGCTTTCTTT. This codes for CASSQDPQGTEAFF.

V usage is TRBV6-5 and J usage is TRBJ1-5; the D gene is possibly TRBD1 (6 bases). With 7 bases removed from V and 9 bases from J, the gap between germline ends came to 19 bases. This CDR3 contains 14 residues. CDR1 MNHEY and CDR2 SVGAGI come from the germline V gene. The CDR3 sequence: CASTNRVGMVPQHF. The CDR3 region has the DNA TGTGCCAGCACTAACAGGGTGGGAATGGTGCCCCAGCATTTT.

This clone was seen just once. The CDR3 here is CASSPQGGNQPQHF. DNA for the CDR3: TGTGCCAGCAGTCCGCAGGGCGGCAATCAGCCCCAGCATTTT. The rearrangement links TRBV2 to TRBJ1-5, with a possible D match to TRBD1 (5 bases). The CDR3 contains 14 residues. V dropped 5 bases and J dropped 2 bases, with 10 bases sitting between them. The germline V gene encodes CDR1 SNHLY and CDR2 FYNNEI. Drawing the rest from reference TRBV2 and TRBJ1-5, the complete variable domain is EPEVTQTPSHQVTQMGQEVILRCVPISNHLYFYWYRQILGQKVEFLVSFYNNEISEKSEIFDDQFSVERPDGSNFTLKIRSTKLEDSAMYFCASSPQGGNQPQHFGDGTRLSIL.

This clone has a single count. The chain links TRBV29-1 to TRBJ1-4; perhaps TRBD1 as D (5 bases). Germline CDR1 SQVTM, CDR2 ANQGSEA. The CDR3 has 11 amino acids. Trimming shortened V by 6 bases and J by 6 bases, and 8 bases separated the two germline ends. The CDR3 bases are TGCAGCGTGCTGACAGATGAAAAACTGTTTTTT. Protein sequence: CSVLTDEKLFF.

In its sample, this clone was seen once. CDR3: CASSLDRYTGELFF. The CDR3 DNA follows: TGTGCCAGCAGTTTAGACAGATACACCGGGGAGCTGTTTTTT. The chain recombines TRBV6-4 with TRBJ2-2; a possible D gene is TRBD1 (5 bases). Germline CDR1 reads MRHNA; CDR2 reads SNTAGT. The CDR3 is 14 amino acids. The V end lost 5 bases, the J end lost 3 bases, and 10 bases lay between the germline ends.

The chain uses TRBV19 and TRBJ2-3; D ambiguous. V lost 2 bases to trimming and J lost 4 bases, with 16 bases between them. The CDR3 length is 16 residues. CDR1 is LNHDA, CDR2 SQIVND, per germline (reference sequence). The CDR3 nucleotides read TGTGCCAGTAGTATATCTAGTCGCCCCTTCCCAGATACGCAGTATTTT. As protein: CASSISSRPFPDTQYF.

The chain carries TRBV15 and TRBJ2-1; 10 nucleotides match TRBD2. CDR1 LNHNV and CDR2 YYDKDF come from the germline V gene (reference sequence). This CDR3 is built from 15 residues. V lost 0 bases and J lost 7; bases outside the gene matches: 3. The CDR3 nucleotides read TGTGCCACCAGCAGAGATGCTAGCGGGAGAAATGAGCAGTTCTTC. It encodes CATSRDASGRNEQFF. Based on the CDR3 plus reference TRBV15 and TRBJ2-1, the full variable domain is DAMVIQNPRYQVTQFGKPVTLSCSQTLNHNVMYWYQQKSSQAPKLLFHYYDKDFNNEADTPDNFQSRRPNTSFCFLDIRSPGLGDTAMYLCATSRDASGRNEQFFGPGTRLTVL.

V usage is TRBV2 and J usage is TRBJ1-2, with D perhaps matching TRBD1 (5 bases). The CDR3 is 15 residues long. The germline V gene has CDR1 SNHLY and CDR2 FYNNEI. Trimming stripped 0 bases from V and 4 bases from J, with 12 bases between. CDR3 in DNA: TGTGCCAGCAGTGAAGCGCAGCAGGGCCGCTATGGCTACACCTTC. Its protein product is CASSEAQQGRYGYTF.

As to this clone: This sample also contains other DNA sequences that code for the same CDR3. The chain has TRBV19 and TRBJ1-5; 8 bases line up with TRBD1. The J segment lost 4 bases and the V segment lost 6 bases, leaving 2 bases of the junction unmatched. CDR1 and CDR2 from the germline V gene are LNHDA and SQIVND (reference sequence). The CDR3 is made up of 13 amino acids. The CDR3 DNA sequence: TGTGCCAGTAGCAGACAGGGGAATCAGCCCCAGCATTTT. Translated: CASSRQGNQPQHF.

CDR3 nucleotide sequence: TGTGCCAGTAGTACAACCCTCAGGGGAATGAACACTGAAGCTTTCTTT. It is translated as CASSTTLRGMNTEAFF. The chain is built from TRBV19 and TRBJ1-1, with a weak D call TRBD1 (6 bases). The CDR3 loop spans 16 amino acids. V lost 4 bases to trimming and J lost 0 bases, with 15 bases between them. The germline CDR1 and CDR2 sequences are LNHDA and SQIVND (reference sequence).

CDR3 nucleotides: TGTGCCTGGAGTACCCTAGTGGGGGGGGTTGAAAAACTGTTTTTT. It codes for CAWSTLVGGVEKLFF. This chain links TRBV30 with TRBJ1-4, with D tentatively TRBD1 (5 bases). There are 15 residues in the CDR3. V was clipped by 2 bases and J by 7 bases, with 17 bases between them. Germline CDR1 GTSNPN, CDR2 SVGIG (reference sequence).

This sequence joins TRBV7-2 and TRBJ1-2; 8 bases align to TRBD1. Germline V CDR1 and CDR2: SGHTA, FQGNSA. This CDR3 is 14 amino acids long. V dropped 4 bases and J dropped 9; count of bases not matched to a gene: 10. The CDR3 DNA follows: TGTGCCAGCAGCTCAACTAGGACAGGGACGAGCTACACCTTC. Amino acid sequence: CASSSTRTGTSYTF.

This clone appeared once. V usage is TRBV3-1 (or the pseudogene TRBV3-2) and J usage is TRBJ2-7; no clear D gene. Germline lookup yields CDR1 LGHDT and CDR2 YNNKEL (reference sequence). The V and J ends lost 1 base and 0 bases respectively, with 4 bases between them. This CDR3 contains 13 residues. This CDR3 is CASSQALSYEQYF. In DNA, the CDR3 is TGTGCCAGCAGCCAAGCCCTCTCCTACGAGCAGTACTTC.

This chain uses TRBV30 with TRBJ1-1; perhaps TRBD1 as D (5 bases). This CDR3 comprises 13 residues. Germline V gene data show CDR1 as GTSNPN and CDR2 as SVGIG (reference sequence). V lost 2 bases and J 7 bases, leaving 14 bases between the germline ends. CDR3 residues: CAWSPGTGGEAFF. The CDR3, as DNA: TGTGCCTGGAGTCCCGGGACGGGGGGTGAAGCTTTCTTT.

The chain carries TRBV11-3 and TRBJ2-3; 10 bases line up with TRBD2. Germline V gene sequence: CDR1 SGHNT, CDR2 YENEEA. V trimming: 1 base; J trimming: 5 bases; junction bases outside the gene matches: 6. The CDR3 covers 16 residues. CDR3 region: CASSLVRTSGVDTQYF. DNA of the CDR3: TGTGCCAGCAGCTTAGTCCGGACTAGCGGAGTAGATACGCAGTATTTT.

This sequence joins TRBV6-5 and TRBJ2-7; TRBD1 matches at 8 bases. CDR3 length: 15 residues. Germline lookup yields CDR1 MNHEY and CDR2 SVGAGI. After removal of 1 base from V and 7 bases from J, the junction contained 9 bases not matched to a gene. CDR3 nucleotides: TGTGCCAGCAGTTACTTATCAACAGGGGGTGGGGAGCAGTACTTC. This translates into CASSYLSTGGGEQYF.

V and J are TRBV20-1 and TRBJ1-2; 11 bases are a match to TRBD1. The germline gives CDR1 DFQATT, CDR2 SNEGSKA (reference sequence). V lost 3 bases, J lost 7 bases, and 13 bases stayed unmatched. The length of the CDR3 is 16 residues. The CDR3 DNA reads as TGCAGTGCTAGTGCGAATGTGGGACAGGGGGTTGGTGGCTACACCTTC. It specifies CSASANVGQGVGGYTF.